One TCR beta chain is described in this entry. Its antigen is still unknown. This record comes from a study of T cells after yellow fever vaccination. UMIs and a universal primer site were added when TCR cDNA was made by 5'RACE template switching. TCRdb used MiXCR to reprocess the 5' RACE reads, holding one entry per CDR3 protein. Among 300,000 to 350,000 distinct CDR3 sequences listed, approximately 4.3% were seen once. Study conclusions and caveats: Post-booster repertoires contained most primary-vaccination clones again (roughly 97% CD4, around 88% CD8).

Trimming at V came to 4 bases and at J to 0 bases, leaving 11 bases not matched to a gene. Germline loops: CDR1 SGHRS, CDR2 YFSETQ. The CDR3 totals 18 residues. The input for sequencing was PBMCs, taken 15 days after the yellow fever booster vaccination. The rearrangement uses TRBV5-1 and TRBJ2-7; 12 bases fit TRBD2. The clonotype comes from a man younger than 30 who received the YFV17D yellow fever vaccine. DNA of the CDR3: TGCGCCAGCAGCAAACTTCCTAGCGGGGGGGCGAGCTCCTACGAGCAGTACTTC. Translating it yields CASSKLPSGGASSYEQYF.